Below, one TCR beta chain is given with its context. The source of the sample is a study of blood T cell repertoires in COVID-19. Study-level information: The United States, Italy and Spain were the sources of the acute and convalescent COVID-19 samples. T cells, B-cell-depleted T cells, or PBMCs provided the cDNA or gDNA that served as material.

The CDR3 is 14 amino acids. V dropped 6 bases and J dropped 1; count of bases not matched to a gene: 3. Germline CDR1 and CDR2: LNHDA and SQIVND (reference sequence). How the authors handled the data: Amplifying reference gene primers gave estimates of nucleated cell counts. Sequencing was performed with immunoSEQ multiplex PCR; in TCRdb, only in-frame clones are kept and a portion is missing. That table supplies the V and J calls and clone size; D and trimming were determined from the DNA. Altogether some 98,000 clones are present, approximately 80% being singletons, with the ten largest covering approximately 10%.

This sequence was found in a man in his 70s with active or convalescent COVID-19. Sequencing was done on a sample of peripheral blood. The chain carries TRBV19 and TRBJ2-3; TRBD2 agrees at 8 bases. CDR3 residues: CASRPGLGTDTQYF. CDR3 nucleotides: TGTGCCAGTAGACCGGGACTAGGCACAGATACGCAGTATTTT.